This TCR beta chain was sequenced during a study of blood T cells in healthy people across ages (dated by TCRdb to about 2015). Regarding the complete study: In model experiments, roughly one uniquely barcoded TCR beta cDNA molecule per two T cells was captured by template switching. To track age-related changes in TCR beta repertoire diversity, the study relied on deep sequencing normalized with unique cDNA molecular identifiers. The donors were split into four age groups: young (average about 15 years), middle-aged (around 37), aged (62) and long-lived (over 80). To avoid experimental bias, donors of different ages were randomly spread across the sequencing lanes. For two donors (one aged 18 to 29 and one aged 80 or older), the study analyzed two additional independent replicas of 1 million unique cDNA reads from the same blood draw. Findings and caveats that apply to the study as a whole: Observed TCR beta diversity per million T cells fell roughly linearly with age, and a significant reduction was already apparent by age about 38. Because profiling used bulk unsorted PBMCs, naive and antigen-experienced compartments could not be compared conclusively. Donor CMV infection status was unknown, potentially confounding age-related changes in expanded clonotypes. Observed TCR beta diversity correlated strongly with the percentage of naive T cells measured by flow cytometry. Estimates of total diversity based on one million sequenced T cells were regarded as lower bounds and as underestimates. Compared with the aged group, the long-lived group had more naive CD4+ T cells, fewer expanded clones and increased TCR diversity, a pattern suggesting age selection.

With respect to this clonotype: Its specific antigen is unknown. Qualities for individual bases were not recorded, and no much larger clone is one base off.

The library came from 5' RACE. The reads were generated on an Illumina HiSeq 2500. The second PCR ran for roughly 7 to 11 cycles and used a J-beta primer mix along with a sample-barcoded 5' primer. A template-switch 5' adaptor carrying 12 random nucleotides introduced a unique molecular identifier onto each TCR beta cDNA molecule. At least 3 million CDR3-containing paired-end reads were obtained from each sample. The Mint cDNA synthesis kit, primed by a TRBC-specific oligonucleotide, was used to synthesize first-strand cDNA from all RNA. All cDNA was treated with uracil-DNA glycosylase and then went through a first 18-cycle PCR with the universal primers M1SS and BC2_uni_R. Per the authors' processing: Normalization of each sample was performed by random selection of 1 million high-quality reads, each carrying a distinct molecular identifier. Reads with shared molecular identifiers were discarded instead of being binned into consensus sequences. MiTCR, run with a Q25 quality threshold and the strictest error-elimination algorithm, handled CDR3 identification, clonotype clustering and error correction. Lower-bound total TCR beta diversity was estimated with a nonparametric unseen species model using Euler transformation. TCRdb cleaned the public reads at Q25 with fastp, built clones with MiXCR and kept in-frame beta chains. Identical CDR3 proteins give one entry, which carries the most common genes and DNA. The V and J calls here are based on TCRdb, not the publication. The sample yields around 1.5 million distinct CDR3 sequences; roughly a third were counted once. The top ten constitute 10% to 12% of the sample.

The donors were some 36 Caucasian individuals from Russia, aged about 6 to 100 years, who were systemically healthy. Each donor gave ten milliliters of peripheral blood, drawn into EDTA-treated Vacutainer tubes. Ficoll-Paque density-gradient centrifugation was used to isolate PBMCs, with at least 6.5 million per sample. Total RNA, at least 5.5 micrograms per sample, was extracted from PBMCs with Trizol reagent. For every donor, an aliquot of PBMCs went through flow cytometry to measure the percentages of naive CD45RAhigh/CD27high T cells. The source is a woman younger than 45 in good health. The sequenced sample was blood.

The nucleotide sequence reads TGTGCCAGCAGTTTATGGATCCAGCCCCAGCATTTT. Translated, this is CASSLWIQPQHF. The V gene is TRBV27 and the J gene is TRBJ1-5; the D gene is unclear. CDR1 and CDR2, per the germline V gene (reference sequence), are MNHEY and SMNVEV. V lost 1 base and J lost 7 bases; the stretch between them is 5 bases long. The CDR3 covers 12 residues, taking in both the cysteine and the phenylalanine. Only the CDR3 region is kept as DNA, spanning 36 bases read in frame from base 1.